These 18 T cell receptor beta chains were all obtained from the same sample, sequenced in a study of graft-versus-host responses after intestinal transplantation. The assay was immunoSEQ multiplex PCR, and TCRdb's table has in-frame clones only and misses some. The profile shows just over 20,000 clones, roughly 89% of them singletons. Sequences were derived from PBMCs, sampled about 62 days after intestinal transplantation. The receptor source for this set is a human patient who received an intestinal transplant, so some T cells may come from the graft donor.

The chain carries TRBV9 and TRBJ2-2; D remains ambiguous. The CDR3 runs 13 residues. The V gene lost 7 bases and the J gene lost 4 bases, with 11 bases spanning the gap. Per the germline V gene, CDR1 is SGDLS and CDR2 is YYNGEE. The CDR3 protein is CASSDPLTGELFF. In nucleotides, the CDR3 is TGTGCCAGCTCTGATCCGCTCACCGGGGAGCTGTTTTTT.

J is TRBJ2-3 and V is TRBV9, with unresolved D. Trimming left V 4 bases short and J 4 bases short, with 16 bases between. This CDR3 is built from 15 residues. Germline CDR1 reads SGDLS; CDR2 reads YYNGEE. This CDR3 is CASSLFGVAPDTQYF. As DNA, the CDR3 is TGTGCCAGCAGCCTATTTGGGGTAGCCCCAGATACGCAGTATTTT.

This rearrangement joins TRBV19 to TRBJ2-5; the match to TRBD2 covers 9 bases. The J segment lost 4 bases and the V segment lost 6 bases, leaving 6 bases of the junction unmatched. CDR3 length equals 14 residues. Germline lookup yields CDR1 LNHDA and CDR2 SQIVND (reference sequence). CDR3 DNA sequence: TGTGCCAGTAGAATTAGCGGGGGCCGAGAGACCCAGTACTTC. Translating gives CASRISGGRETQYF.

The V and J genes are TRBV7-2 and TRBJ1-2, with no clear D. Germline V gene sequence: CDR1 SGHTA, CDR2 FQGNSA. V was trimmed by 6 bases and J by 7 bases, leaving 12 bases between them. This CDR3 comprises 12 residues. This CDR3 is CASRYYHGGYTF. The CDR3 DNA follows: TGTGCCAGCAGGTACTACCATGGTGGCTACACCTTC.

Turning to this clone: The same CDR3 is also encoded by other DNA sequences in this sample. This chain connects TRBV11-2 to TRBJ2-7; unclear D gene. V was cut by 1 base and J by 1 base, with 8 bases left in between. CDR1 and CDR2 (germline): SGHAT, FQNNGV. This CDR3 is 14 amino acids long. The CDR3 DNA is TGTGCCAGCAGCTTAGGTGCCGGTTCCTACGAGCAGTACTTC. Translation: CASSLGAGSYEQYF.

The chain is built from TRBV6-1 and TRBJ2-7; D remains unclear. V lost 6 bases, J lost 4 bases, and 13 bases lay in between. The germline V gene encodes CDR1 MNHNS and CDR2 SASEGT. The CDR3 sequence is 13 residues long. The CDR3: CASRARLSYEQYF. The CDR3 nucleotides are TGTGCCAGCAGGGCCCGCCTGAGTTACGAGCAGTACTTC.

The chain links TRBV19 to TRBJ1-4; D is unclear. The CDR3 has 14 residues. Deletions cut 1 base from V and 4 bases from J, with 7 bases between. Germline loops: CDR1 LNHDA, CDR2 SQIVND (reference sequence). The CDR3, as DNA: TGTGCCAGTAGTATAGGGGGATTTAATGAAAAACTGTTTTTT. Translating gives CASSIGGFNEKLFF.

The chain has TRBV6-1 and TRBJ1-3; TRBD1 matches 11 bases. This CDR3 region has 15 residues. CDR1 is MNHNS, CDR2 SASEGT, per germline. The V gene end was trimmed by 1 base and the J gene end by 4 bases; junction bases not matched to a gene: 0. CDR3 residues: CASSEGTGGGNTIYF. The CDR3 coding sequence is TGTGCCAGCAGTGAAGGGACAGGGGGCGGAAACACCATATATTTT.

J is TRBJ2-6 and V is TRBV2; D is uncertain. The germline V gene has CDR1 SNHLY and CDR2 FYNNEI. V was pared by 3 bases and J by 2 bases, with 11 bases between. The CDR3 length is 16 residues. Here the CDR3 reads CASSEIGRAGANVLTF. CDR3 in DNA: TGTGCCAGCAGTGAGATAGGACGGGCTGGGGCCAACGTCCTGACTTTC.

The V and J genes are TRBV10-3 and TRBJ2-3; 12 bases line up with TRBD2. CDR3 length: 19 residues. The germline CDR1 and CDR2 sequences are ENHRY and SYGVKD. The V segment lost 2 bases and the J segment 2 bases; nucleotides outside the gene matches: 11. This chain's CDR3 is CAISELWTSGDAVTDTQYF. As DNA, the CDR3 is TGTGCCATCAGTGAGCTTTGGACTAGCGGGGACGCAGTCACAGATACGCAGTATTTT.

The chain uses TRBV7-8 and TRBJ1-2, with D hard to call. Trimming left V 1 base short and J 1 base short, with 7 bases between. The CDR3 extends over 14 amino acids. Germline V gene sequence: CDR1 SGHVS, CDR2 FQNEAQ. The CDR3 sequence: CASSLGGYNYGYTF. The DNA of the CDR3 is TGTGCCAGCAGCTTAGGTGGTTATAACTATGGCTACACCTTC.

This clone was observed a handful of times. Here the CDR3 DNA reads TGTGCCAGCAGCGCCGACAGCAACGGCTACACCTTC. This codes for CASSADSNGYTF. V gene TRBV9 combines with J gene TRBJ1-2; a weak D match, TRBD1 (5 bases). CDR3 length equals 12 residues. Germline V gene lookup returns CDR1 SGDLS and CDR2 YYNGEE. V was cut by 3 bases and J by 8 bases, with 11 bases left in between.

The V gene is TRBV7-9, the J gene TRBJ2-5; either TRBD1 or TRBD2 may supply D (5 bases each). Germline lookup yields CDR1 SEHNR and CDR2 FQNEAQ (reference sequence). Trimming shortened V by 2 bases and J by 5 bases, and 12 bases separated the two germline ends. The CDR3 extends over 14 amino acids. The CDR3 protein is CASSLPGWGETQYF. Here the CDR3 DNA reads TGTGCCAGCAGCTTACCAGGGTGGGGGGAGACCCAGTACTTC.

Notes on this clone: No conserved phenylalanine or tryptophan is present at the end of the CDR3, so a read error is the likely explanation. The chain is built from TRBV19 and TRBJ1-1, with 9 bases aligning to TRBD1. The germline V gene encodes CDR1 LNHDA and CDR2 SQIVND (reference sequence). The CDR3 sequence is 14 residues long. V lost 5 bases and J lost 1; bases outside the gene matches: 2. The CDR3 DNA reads TGTGCCAGTAGTGCGGGACAGGGGAACACTGAAGCTTTCCTT. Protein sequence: CASSAGQGNTEAFL.

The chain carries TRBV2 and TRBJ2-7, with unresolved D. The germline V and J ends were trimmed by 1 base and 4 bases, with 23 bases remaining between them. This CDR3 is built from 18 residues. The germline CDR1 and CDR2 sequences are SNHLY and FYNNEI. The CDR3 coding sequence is TGTGCCAGCAGTGAAGTTCACCCCCCGCTGACGAAATTTTACGAGCAGTACTTC. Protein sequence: CASSEVHPPLTKFYEQYF.

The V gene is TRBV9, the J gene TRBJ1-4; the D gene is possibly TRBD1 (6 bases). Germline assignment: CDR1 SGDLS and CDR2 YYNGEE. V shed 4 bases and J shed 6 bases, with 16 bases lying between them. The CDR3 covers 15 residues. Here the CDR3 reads CASSPEGGADEKLFF. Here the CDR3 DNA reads TGTGCCAGCAGCCCCGAGGGGGGGGCGGATGAAAAACTGTTTTTT.

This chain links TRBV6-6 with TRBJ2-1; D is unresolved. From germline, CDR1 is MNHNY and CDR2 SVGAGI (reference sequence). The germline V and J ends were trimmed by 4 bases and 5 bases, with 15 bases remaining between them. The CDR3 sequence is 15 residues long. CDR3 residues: CASSWVGKADNEQFF. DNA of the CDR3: TGTGCCAGCAGTTGGGTTGGGAAGGCCGACAATGAGCAGTTCTTC.

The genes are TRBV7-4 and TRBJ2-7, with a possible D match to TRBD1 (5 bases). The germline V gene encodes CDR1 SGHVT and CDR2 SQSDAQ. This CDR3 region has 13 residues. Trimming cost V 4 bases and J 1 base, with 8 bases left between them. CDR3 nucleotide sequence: TGTGCCAGCAGCTACAGGAATTCCTACGAGCAGTACTTC. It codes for CASSYRNSYEQYF.